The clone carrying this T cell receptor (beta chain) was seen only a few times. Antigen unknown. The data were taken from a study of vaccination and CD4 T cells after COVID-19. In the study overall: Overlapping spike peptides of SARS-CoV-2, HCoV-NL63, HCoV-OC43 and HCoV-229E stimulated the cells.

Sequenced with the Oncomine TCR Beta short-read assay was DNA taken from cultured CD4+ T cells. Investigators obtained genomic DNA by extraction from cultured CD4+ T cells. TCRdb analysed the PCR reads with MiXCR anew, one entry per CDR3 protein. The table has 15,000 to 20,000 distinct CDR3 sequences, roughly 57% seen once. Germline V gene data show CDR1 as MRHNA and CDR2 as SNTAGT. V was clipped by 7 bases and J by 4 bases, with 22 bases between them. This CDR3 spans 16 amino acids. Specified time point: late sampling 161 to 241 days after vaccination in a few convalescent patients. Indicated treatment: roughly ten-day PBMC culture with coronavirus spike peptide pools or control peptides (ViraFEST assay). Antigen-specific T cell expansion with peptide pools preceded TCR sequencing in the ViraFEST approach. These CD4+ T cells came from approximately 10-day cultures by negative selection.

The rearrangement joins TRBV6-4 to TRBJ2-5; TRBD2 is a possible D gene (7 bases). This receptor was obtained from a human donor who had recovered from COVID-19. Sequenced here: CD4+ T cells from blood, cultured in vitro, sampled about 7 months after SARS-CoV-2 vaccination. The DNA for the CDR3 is TGTGCCAGCACCGTGGGGGGGCAGGGGACACGAGAGACCCAGTACTTC. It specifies CASTVGGQGTRETQYF.